The clone carrying this T cell receptor (beta chain) came up a few times. Its antigen is as yet unknown. The data are from a study of cytomegalovirus exposure and HLA in healthy donors. Overall study findings and caveats: In the 95 to 150 validation repertoires, about 94% of cluster scores exceeded 0, per a later analysis. It was reported that the classifier diagnosed cytomegalovirus status with high specificity and sensitivity in both the original and validation cohorts. Most TCR sequences were seen very rarely across donors, but some public TCRs occurred in many.

The donors belonged to the approximately 120-subject validation cohort, separate from the 666-subject first cohort. V lost 0 bases and J lost 0; bases outside the gene matches: 8. Germline V lookup: CDR1 SGHTA, CDR2 FQGNSA. The CDR3 is 19 residues long. Sequenced by immunoSEQ multiplex PCR; TCRdb stores in-frame clones only, minus some. Of 150,000 to 200,000 clones in the sample, 75% to 90% were seen once. The sample was PBMCs. V usage is TRBV7-2 and J usage is TRBJ1-5; 10 bases fit TRBD1. The sequence came from a woman between 18 and 29 years old in good health and CMV-seronegative. The DNA for the CDR3 is TGTGCCAGCAGCTTAGCGGGACAGGGGCCCGGGGGTAGCAATCAGCCCCAGCATTTT. It is translated as CASSLAGQGPGGSNQPQHF.